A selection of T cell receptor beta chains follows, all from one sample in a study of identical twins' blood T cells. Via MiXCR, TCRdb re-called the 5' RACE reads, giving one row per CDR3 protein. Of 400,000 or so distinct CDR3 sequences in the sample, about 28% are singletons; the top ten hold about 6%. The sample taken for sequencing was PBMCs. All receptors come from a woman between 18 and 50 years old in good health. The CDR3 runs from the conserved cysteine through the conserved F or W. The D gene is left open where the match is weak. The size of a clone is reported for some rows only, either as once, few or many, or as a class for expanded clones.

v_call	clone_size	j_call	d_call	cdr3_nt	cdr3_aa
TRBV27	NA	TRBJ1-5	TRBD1	TGTGCCAGCAGCGTGGACAGGGGCAATCAGCCCCAGCATTTT	CASSVDRGNQPQHF
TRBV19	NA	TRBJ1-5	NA	TGTGCCAGTAGTCCGTTATTGGGTATCCAGCCCCAGCATTTT	CASSPLLGIQPQHF
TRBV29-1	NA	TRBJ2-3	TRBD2	TGCAGCGTGTCTAGCGGGACCGTCACAGATACGCAGTATTTT	CSVSSGTVTDTQYF
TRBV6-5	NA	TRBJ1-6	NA	TGTGCCAGCAGTTCAGGGCCCCCGAGCTCCTATAATTCACCCCTCCACTTT	CASSSGPPSSYNSPLHF
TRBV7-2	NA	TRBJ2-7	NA	TGTGCCAGCAGCTTACGAAGCCTCTATACAGACGAGCAGTACTTC	CASSLRSLYTDEQYF
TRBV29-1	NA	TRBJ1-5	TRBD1	TGCAGCGTTTGGACAGGATATAGCAATCAGCCCCAGCATTTT	CSVWTGYSNQPQHF
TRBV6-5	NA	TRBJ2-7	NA	TGTGCCAGCGGTCCCAGGTACGAGCAGTACTTC	CASGPRYEQYF
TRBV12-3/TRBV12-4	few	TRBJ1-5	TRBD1	TGTGCCAGCAGTTTCCGTCAGGGGGTTGGGCAGCCCCAGCATTTT	CASSFRQGVGQPQHF
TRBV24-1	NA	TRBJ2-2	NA	TGTGCCACCAGTAGGACAGACGGGAACACCGGGGAGCTGTTTTTT	CATSRTDGNTGELFF
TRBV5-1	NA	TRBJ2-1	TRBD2	TGCGCCAGCAGCTTGCAGGGACTAGCGTACTACAATGAGCAGTTCTTC	CASSLQGLAYYNEQFF
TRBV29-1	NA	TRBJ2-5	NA	TGCAGCGCTCGGACGGCCCAAGAGACCCAGTACTTC	CSARTAQETQYF
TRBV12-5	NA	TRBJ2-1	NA	TGTGCTAGTGGTTTCGGACTGGACAGATTAAACAATGAGCAGTTCTTC	CASGFGLDRLNNEQFF
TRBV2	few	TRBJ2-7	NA	TGTGCCAGCAGGGGGGGCGAGCAGTACTTC	CASRGGEQYF
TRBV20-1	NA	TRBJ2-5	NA	TGCAGTGCTAGAGATACTTTAGGGGCGGACTCGGAGACCCAGTACTTC	CSARDTLGADSETQYF
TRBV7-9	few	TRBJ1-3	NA	TGTGCCAGCAGCTTATTATTGGCGAGCTCTGGAAACACCATATATTTT	CASSLLLASSGNTIYF
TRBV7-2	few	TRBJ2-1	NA	TGTGCCAGCAGCTTATACCCGGGGACTTCGCTTTACAATGAGCAGTTCTTC	CASSLYPGTSLYNEQFF
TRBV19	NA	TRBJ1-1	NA	TGTGCCAGTAGTATTTCGTCGGACACTGAAGCTTTCTTT	CASSISSDTEAFF
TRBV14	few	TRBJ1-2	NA	TGTGCCAGCAGCCGGTATGGCGGGGGCGATGGCTACACCTTC	CASSRYGGGDGYTF
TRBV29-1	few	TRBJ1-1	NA	TGCAGCGTGGCCCTCGAGAACACTGAAGCTTTCTTT	CSVALENTEAFF
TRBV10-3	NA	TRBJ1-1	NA	TGTGCCATCAGACTCACAGGGACGCTCACTGAAGCTTTCTTT	CAIRLTGTLTEAFF
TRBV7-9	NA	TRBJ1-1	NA	TGCGCCAGCAGCCCGAAGACGGGCAGGGTAGACACTGAGGCTTTCTTT	CASSPKTGRVDTEAFF
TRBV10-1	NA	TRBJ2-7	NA	TGCGCCAGCAGGGACAGTGGGTCATACGAGCAGTACTTC	CASRDSGSYEQYF
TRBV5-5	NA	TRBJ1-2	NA	TGTGCCAGCGGCTCCTCTGACAGCTATGGCTACACCTTC	CASGSSDSYGYTF
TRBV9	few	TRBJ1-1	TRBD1	TGTGCCAGCAGCGTAGTGGGACAGGTGAACACTGAAGCTTTCTTT	CASSVVGQVNTEAFF
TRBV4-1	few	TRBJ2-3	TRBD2	TGCGCCAGCAGCCAAAAAAGCGGGGGACTCACAGATACGCAGTATTTT	CASSQKSGGLTDTQYF
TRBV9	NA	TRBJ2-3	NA	TGTGCCAGCAGCCGCCAAAGGGATACGCAGTATTTT	CASSRQRDTQYF
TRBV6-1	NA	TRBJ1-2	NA	TGTGCCAGCAGCCCGTTACTTCCCTATGGCTACACCTTC	CASSPLLPYGYTF
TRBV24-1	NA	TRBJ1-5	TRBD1	TGTGCCACCAGTGATTTGGCTCGGGACAGACTCTGCGAAGTTTATAGCAATCAGCCCCAGCATTTT	CATSDLARDRLCEVYSNQPQHF
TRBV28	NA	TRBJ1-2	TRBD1	TGTGCCAGCAGTTTTGACAGGGGGCTTTATGACTACACCTTC	CASSFDRGLYDYTF
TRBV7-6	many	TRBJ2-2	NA	TGTGCCAGCAGCCCCCGGGACATTTCGAACACCGGGGAGCTGTTTTTT	CASSPRDISNTGELFF
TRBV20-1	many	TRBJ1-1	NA	TGCAGTGCTACGCAGGCAGCTATTTTCAACACTGAAGCTTTCTTT	CSATQAAIFNTEAFF
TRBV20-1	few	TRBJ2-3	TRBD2	TGCAGTGTGGAGTTGGGGGGGAGCACAGATACGCAGTATTTT	CSVELGGSTDTQYF
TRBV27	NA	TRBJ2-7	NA	TGTGCCAGAAGTTTATACCCAGGGTTCCGAAACGAGCAGTACTTC	CARSLYPGFRNEQYF